This T cell receptor beta chain was retrieved from a study of early T cells in non-severe SARS-CoV-2 infection. This CDR3 is 13 amino acids long. Germline V gene sequence: CDR1 MDHEN, CDR2 SYDVKM. With V trimmed by 6 bases and J by 6 bases, 4 bases remained unmatched. TCRdb used MiXCR to reprocess the 5' RACE reads, holding one entry per CDR3 protein. The sample lists almost 65,000 distinct CDR3 sequences; roughly 5% were seen once. The sequence came from an adult who was a healthcare worker with PCR-confirmed SARS-CoV-2 infection or an uninfected control (not recorded which). The J gene is TRBJ2-4, the V gene TRBV28; 8 bases line up with TRBD1. Sequencing input: whole blood. CDR3 sequence (DNA): TGTGCCAGCAGCACCGACAGGGGAAACATTCAGTACTTC. Translating it yields CASSTDRGNIQYF.